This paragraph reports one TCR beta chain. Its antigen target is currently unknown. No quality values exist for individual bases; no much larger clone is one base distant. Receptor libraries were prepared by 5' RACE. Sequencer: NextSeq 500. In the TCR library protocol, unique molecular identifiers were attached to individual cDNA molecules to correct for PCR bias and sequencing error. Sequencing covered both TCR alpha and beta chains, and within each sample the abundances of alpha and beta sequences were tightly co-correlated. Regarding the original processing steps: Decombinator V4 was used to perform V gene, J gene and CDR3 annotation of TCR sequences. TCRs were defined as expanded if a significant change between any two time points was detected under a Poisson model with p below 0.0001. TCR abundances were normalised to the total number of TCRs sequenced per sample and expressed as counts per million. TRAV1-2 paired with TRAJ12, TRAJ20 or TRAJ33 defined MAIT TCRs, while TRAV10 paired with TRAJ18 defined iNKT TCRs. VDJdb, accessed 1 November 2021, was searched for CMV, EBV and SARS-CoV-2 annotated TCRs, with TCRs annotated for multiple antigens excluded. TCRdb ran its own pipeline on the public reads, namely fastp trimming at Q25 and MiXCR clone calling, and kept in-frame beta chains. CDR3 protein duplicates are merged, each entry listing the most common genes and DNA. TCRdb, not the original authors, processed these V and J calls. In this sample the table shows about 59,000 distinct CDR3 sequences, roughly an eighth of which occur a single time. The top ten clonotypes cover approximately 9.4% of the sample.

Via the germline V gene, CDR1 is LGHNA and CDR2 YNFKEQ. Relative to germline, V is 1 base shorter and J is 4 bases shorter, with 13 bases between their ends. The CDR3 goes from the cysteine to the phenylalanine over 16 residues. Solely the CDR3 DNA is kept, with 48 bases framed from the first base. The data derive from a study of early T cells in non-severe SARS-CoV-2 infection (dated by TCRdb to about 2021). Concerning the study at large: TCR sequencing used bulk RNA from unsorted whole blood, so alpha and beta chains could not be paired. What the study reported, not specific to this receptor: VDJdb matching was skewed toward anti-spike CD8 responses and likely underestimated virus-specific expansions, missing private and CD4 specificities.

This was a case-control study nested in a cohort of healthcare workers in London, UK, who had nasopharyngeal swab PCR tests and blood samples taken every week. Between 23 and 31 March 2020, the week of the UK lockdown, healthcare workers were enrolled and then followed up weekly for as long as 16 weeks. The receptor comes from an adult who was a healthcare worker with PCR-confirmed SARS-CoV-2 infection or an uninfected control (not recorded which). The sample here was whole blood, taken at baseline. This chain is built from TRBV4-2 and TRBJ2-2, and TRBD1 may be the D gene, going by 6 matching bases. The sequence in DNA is TGTGCCAGCAGCCAAGGGGGGCGGCGTGGCACCGGGGAGCTGTTTTTT. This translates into CASSQGGRRGTGELFF.